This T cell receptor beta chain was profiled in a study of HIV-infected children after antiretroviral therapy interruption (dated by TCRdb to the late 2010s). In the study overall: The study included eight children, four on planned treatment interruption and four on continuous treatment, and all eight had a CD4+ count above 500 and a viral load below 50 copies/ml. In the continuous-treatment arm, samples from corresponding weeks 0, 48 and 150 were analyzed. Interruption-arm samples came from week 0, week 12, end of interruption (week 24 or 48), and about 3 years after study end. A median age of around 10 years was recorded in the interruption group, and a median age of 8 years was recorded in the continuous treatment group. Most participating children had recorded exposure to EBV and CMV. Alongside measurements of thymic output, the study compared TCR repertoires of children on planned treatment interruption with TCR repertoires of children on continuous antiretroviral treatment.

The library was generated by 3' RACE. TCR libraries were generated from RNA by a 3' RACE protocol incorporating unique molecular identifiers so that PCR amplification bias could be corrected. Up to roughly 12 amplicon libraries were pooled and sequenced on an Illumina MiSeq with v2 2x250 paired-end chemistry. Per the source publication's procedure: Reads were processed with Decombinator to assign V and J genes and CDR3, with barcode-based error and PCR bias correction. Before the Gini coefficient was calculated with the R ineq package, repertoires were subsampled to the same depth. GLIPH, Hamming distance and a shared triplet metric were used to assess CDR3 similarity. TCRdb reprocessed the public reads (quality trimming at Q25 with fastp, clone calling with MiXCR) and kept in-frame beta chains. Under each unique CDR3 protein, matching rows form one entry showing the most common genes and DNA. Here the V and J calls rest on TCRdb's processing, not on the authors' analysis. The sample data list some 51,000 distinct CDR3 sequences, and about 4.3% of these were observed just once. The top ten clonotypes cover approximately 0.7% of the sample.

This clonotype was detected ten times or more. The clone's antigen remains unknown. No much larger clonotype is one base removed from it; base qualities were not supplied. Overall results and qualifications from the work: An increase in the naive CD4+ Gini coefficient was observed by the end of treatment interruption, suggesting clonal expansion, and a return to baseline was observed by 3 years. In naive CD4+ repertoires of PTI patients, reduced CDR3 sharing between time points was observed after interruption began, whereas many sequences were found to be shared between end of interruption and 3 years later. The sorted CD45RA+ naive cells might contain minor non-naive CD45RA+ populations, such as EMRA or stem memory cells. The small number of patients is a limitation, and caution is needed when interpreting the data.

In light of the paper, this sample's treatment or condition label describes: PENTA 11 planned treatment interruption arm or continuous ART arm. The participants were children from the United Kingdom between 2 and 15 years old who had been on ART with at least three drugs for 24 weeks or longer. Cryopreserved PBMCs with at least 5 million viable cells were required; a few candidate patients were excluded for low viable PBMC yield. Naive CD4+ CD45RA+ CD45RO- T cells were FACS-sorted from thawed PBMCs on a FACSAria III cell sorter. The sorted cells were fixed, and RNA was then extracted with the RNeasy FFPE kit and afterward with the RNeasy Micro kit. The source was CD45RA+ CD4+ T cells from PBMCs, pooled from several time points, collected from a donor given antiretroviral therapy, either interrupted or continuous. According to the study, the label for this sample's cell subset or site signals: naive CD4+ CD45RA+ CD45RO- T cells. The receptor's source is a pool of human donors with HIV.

The nucleotide sequence reads as follows: TGCAGCGTTGGAGATGGTAATTCACCCCTCCACTTT. It translates as CSVGDGNSPLHF. Recombination linked TRBV29-1 to TRBJ1-6; the D gene identity is not certain. Deletion took 4 bases off V and 6 bases off J, with a span of 7 bases between the germline ends. The CDR3 covers 12 residues, taking in both the cysteine and the phenylalanine. Only the CDR3 DNA stays, 36 bases, in frame from base 1. The germline V gene sets CDR1 to SQVTM and CDR2 to ANQGSEA.